This T cell receptor (beta chain) comes out of a study of cytomegalovirus exposure and HLA in healthy donors. As for the study in general: Earlier findings included 117 million unique TCR beta sequences obtained from some 180 million T cells. Whole-study results and caveats: TCR beta chains associated with HLA were, in a later analysis, more clonally expanded than equally common others. Researchers counted roughly 160 TCR beta chains as cytomegalovirus-associated. A later analysis showed TCR association rates differing by HLA locus, peaking at DRB1 and lowest at HLA-C.

On this clone: Its antigen is not known.

Both 60 Vbeta primers and 13 Jbeta primers went into the PCR. Using immunoSEQ multiplex PCR, the repertoire was profiled, and TCRdb retains in-frame clones only, with some absent. The listing records 60,000 to 100,000 clones. This clonotype originated in a young man in good health and CMV-seronegative. Sample: PBMCs.

CDR3 sequence reads: CASSKDTGNTIYF. Written as DNA, the CDR3 is TGTGCCAGCAGTAAGGACACTGGAAACACCATATATTTT. V and J are TRBV11-2 and TRBJ1-3, with D maybe TRBD1 (5 bases). This CDR3 contains 13 residues. V lost 6 bases to trimming and J lost 2 bases, with 8 bases between them. CDR1 is SGHAT, CDR2 FQNNGV, per germline.